This TCR beta chain was retrieved from a study of STAT3 mutations in large granular lymphocyte leukemia. Study-wide context: Roughly 42% of treated T-LGLL patients showed hematologic response to immunosuppression. Overall study findings and caveats: Some patients had persisting codominant clonotypes that could mask small clones. Some patients had dominant TCR clones larger than their STAT3 mutant burden. Every T-LGLL patient had at least one immunodominant TCRbeta clonotype. Samples missed the first appearance of the clone.

About this clone: Its antigen is not known.

Libraries were prepared by immunoSEQ multiplex PCR; TCRdb keeps only in-frame clonotypes and omits some of them. The sample gives about 3,300 clones, roughly 44% of which show up once; 55% to 65% is in the top ten. Germline CDR1 reads MNHNS; CDR2 reads SASEGT. V shed 4 bases and J 6 bases; nucleotides not matched to a gene: 9. The CDR3 runs 14 residues. Sequenced: peripheral blood mononuclear cells. The chain carries TRBV6-1 and TRBJ2-7; 7 positions match TRBD2. This clonotype was sampled from a man aged 50 or older with T-cell large granular lymphocyte leukemia. Some clones in this sample may be carry-over from other donors' samples. CDR3 loop: CASSVRDYIGEQYF. The CDR3, as DNA: TGTGCCAGCAGTGTCCGGGACTATATCGGCGAGCAGTACTTC.